Listed below are T cell receptor beta chains from one sample, sequenced in a study of blood T cell repertoires in COVID-19. Only in-frame clones appear in the TCRdb table, and some are missing; sequencing was by immunoSEQ multiplex PCR. The repertoire holds about 76,000 clones, with about 85% as singletons. Material for sequencing was peripheral blood. All receptors derive from a man aged 55 to 70 with COVID-19, enrolled during active disease. Each CDR3 is given with its conserved first and last residue. D genes are given only for firm matches. The size of a clone is reported for some rows only, either as once, few or many, or as a class for expanded clones.

v_call: TRBV11-2; j_call: TRBJ2-5; clone_size: NA; d_call: TRBD2; cdr3_length: 16; cdr3_nt: TGTGCCAGCAGCTTAGGACTAGCGGGGAATCAAGAGACCCAGTACTTC; cdr3_aa: CASSLGLAGNQETQYF
v_call: TRBV19; j_call: TRBJ1-3; clone_size: NA; d_call: NA; cdr3_length: 14; cdr3_nt: TGTGCCAGTAGACCGGGGTACTCTGGAAACACCATATATTTT; cdr3_aa: CASRPGYSGNTIYF
v_call: TRBV6-5; j_call: TRBJ1-5; clone_size: NA; d_call: NA; cdr3_length: 11; cdr3_nt: TGTGCCAGCAGAACAGCAGGGCCCCAGCATTTT; cdr3_aa: CASRTAGPQHF
v_call: TRBV5-6; j_call: TRBJ2-1; clone_size: NA; d_call: TRBD1; cdr3_length: 14; cdr3_nt: TGTGCCAGCAGCCACCAGGACAGGTACAATGAGCAGTTCTTC; cdr3_aa: CASSHQDRYNEQFF
v_call: TRBV9; j_call: TRBJ2-3; clone_size: NA; d_call: TRBD2; cdr3_length: 15; cdr3_nt: TGTGCCAGCAACGGGCGGGAGGTCTTCACAGATACGCAGTATTTT; cdr3_aa: CASNGREVFTDTQYF
v_call: TRBV12-3/TRBV12-4; j_call: TRBJ1-2; clone_size: NA; d_call: NA; cdr3_length: 13; cdr3_nt: TGTGCCAGCAGTTTTACAGGGTCGCAGGGCTACACCTTC; cdr3_aa: CASSFTGSQGYTF
v_call: TRBV11-3; j_call: TRBJ2-2; clone_size: NA; d_call: TRBD1; cdr3_length: 14; cdr3_nt: TGTGCCAGCAGCTCGGGACAGGGGGCTGAGGAGCTGTTTTTT; cdr3_aa: CASSSGQGAEELFF
v_call: TRBV2; j_call: TRBJ1-2; clone_size: NA; d_call: NA; cdr3_length: 14; cdr3_nt: TGTGCCAGCAGTGTAGGCCAGGCCTACTATGGCTACACCTTC; cdr3_aa: CASSVGQAYYGYTF
v_call: TRBV5-1; j_call: TRBJ2-1; clone_size: NA; d_call: NA; cdr3_length: 16; cdr3_nt: TGCGCCAGCAGCTTGGAGCCGGGGATCTCCTACAATGAGCAGTTCTTC; cdr3_aa: CASSLEPGISYNEQFF
v_call: TRBV29-1; j_call: TRBJ1-5; clone_size: once; d_call: TRBD1; cdr3_length: 13; cdr3_nt: TGCAGCGTTGTAGGACAGGGGGATCAGCCCCAGCATTTT; cdr3_aa: CSVVGQGDQPQHF
v_call: TRBV6-1; j_call: TRBJ1-1; clone_size: NA; d_call: NA; cdr3_length: 16; cdr3_nt: TGTGCCAGCAGTGACCTCCAGGGAGGGGGGAACACTGAAGCTTTCTTT; cdr3_aa: CASSDLQGGGNTEAFF
v_call: TRBV18; j_call: TRBJ1-2; clone_size: NA; d_call: NA; cdr3_length: 15; cdr3_nt: TGTGCCAGCTCACCACCTACGGACTCTATCTACGGCTACACCTTC; cdr3_aa: CASSPPTDSIYGYTF
v_call: TRBV10-1; j_call: TRBJ2-2; clone_size: NA; d_call: NA; cdr3_length: 13; cdr3_nt: TGCGCCAGCAGTTTGACTCCAGGGAGGGAGCTGTTTTTT; cdr3_aa: CASSLTPGRELFF
v_call: TRBV2; j_call: TRBJ1-1; clone_size: many; d_call: NA; cdr3_length: 11; cdr3_nt: TGTGCCAGCAGTGCCAGGAATAAAGCTTTCTTT; cdr3_aa: CASSARNKAFF
v_call: TRBV2; j_call: TRBJ1-2; clone_size: NA; d_call: TRBD1; cdr3_length: 16; cdr3_nt: TGTGCCAGCAATATCGGGACAGGGAACGCCGCCTATGGCTACACCTTC; cdr3_aa: CASNIGTGNAAYGYTF
v_call: TRBV2; j_call: TRBJ2-5; clone_size: NA; d_call: TRBD1; cdr3_length: 15; cdr3_nt: TGTGCCAGCAGTGAAGTACAGGGGGTAGGGGAGACCCAGTACTTC; cdr3_aa: CASSEVQGVGETQYF
v_call: TRBV15; j_call: TRBJ2-4; clone_size: NA; d_call: NA; cdr3_length: 15; cdr3_nt: TGTGCCACCAGCAGAGAGACTAGTGGGCAAAACATTCAGTACTTC; cdr3_aa: CATSRETSGQNIQYF
v_call: TRBV28; j_call: TRBJ2-1; clone_size: NA; d_call: NA; cdr3_length: 12; cdr3_nt: TGTGCCAGCAGTCCCGGGTACAATGAGCAGTTCTTC; cdr3_aa: CASSPGYNEQFF
v_call: TRBV5-1; j_call: TRBJ1-2; clone_size: NA; d_call: TRBD1; cdr3_length: 14; cdr3_nt: TGCGCCAGCAGCGCGGACAGGGGTTCGCATGGCTACACCTTC; cdr3_aa: CASSADRGSHGYTF
v_call: TRBV6-5; j_call: TRBJ1-1; clone_size: once; d_call: NA; cdr3_length: 14; cdr3_nt: TGTGCCAGCACTAGCTCCGGGGTGAACACTGAAGCTTTCTTT; cdr3_aa: CASTSSGVNTEAFF
v_call: TRBV5-1; j_call: TRBJ1-6; clone_size: NA; d_call: NA; cdr3_length: 16; cdr3_nt: TGCGCCAACCTCCGGGACAACAGGTCCTATAATTCACCCCTCCACTTT; cdr3_aa: CANLRDNRSYNSPLHF
v_call: TRBV6-2/TRBV6-3; j_call: TRBJ1-5; clone_size: NA; d_call: NA; cdr3_length: 15; cdr3_nt: TGTGCCAGCAGTCAAGACAGCTATAGCAATCAGCCCCAGCATTTT; cdr3_aa: CASSQDSYSNQPQHF
v_call: TRBV6-1; j_call: TRBJ2-1; clone_size: NA; d_call: NA; cdr3_length: 13; cdr3_nt: TGTGCCAGCAGTGAAGGGGCCCTCTGGCAGCAGTTCTTC; cdr3_aa: CASSEGALWQQFF
v_call: TRBV5-6; j_call: TRBJ2-3; clone_size: NA; d_call: TRBD1; cdr3_length: 15; cdr3_nt: TGTGCCAGCAGCCCAGGACAGGGCCGGGCAGATACGCAGTATTTT; cdr3_aa: CASSPGQGRADTQYF
v_call: TRBV28; j_call: TRBJ1-5; clone_size: NA; d_call: TRBD1; cdr3_length: 16; cdr3_nt: TGTGCCAGCAGTCCCCGGGACAGGGGGCGCGGTCAGCCCCAGCATTTT; cdr3_aa: CASSPRDRGRGQPQHF
v_call: TRBV5-6; j_call: TRBJ2-7; clone_size: NA; d_call: NA; cdr3_length: 16; cdr3_nt: TGTGCCAGCAGCTTGGTTGGGGGCCTCCATGGCTACGAGCAGTACTTC; cdr3_aa: CASSLVGGLHGYEQYF
v_call: TRBV3-1/TRBV3-2; j_call: TRBJ1-6; clone_size: NA; d_call: NA; cdr3_length: 15; cdr3_nt: TGTGCCAGCAGCCAAGGGACAGACTATAATTCACCCCTCCACTTT; cdr3_aa: CASSQGTDYNSPLHF
v_call: TRBV7-3; j_call: TRBJ1-5; clone_size: NA; d_call: TRBD1; cdr3_length: 14; cdr3_nt: TGTGCCAGCAGCTCACAGGGGGCGGATCAGCCCCAGCATTTT; cdr3_aa: CASSSQGADQPQHF
v_call: TRBV4-1; j_call: TRBJ2-7; clone_size: NA; d_call: TRBD2; cdr3_length: 17; cdr3_nt: TGCGCCAGCAGCCATCAACTTCCGGGACTAGCGGGTTACGAGCAGTACTTC; cdr3_aa: CASSHQLPGLAGYEQYF
v_call: TRBV5-1; j_call: TRBJ1-1; clone_size: NA; d_call: TRBD1; cdr3_length: 14; cdr3_nt: TGCGCCAGCAGCTCCGGGACAGGGGGCACTGAAGCTTTCTTT; cdr3_aa: CASSSGTGGTEAFF
v_call: TRBV2; j_call: TRBJ2-3; clone_size: once; d_call: TRBD2; cdr3_length: 14; cdr3_nt: TGTGCCAGCATTGCGGGAGCCGGCTTGGACACGCAGTATTTT; cdr3_aa: CASIAGAGLDTQYF
v_call: TRBV20-1; j_call: TRBJ2-7; clone_size: once; d_call: NA; cdr3_length: 11; cdr3_nt: TGCAGTGTCAGAGACAGTGTCGAGCAGTACTTC; cdr3_aa: CSVRDSVEQYF
v_call: TRBV19; j_call: TRBJ2-2; clone_size: NA; d_call: NA; cdr3_length: 14; cdr3_nt: TGTGCCAGTAGCGGGACTGGAGGTACCGGGGAGCTGTTTTTT; cdr3_aa: CASSGTGGTGELFF
v_call: TRBV6-2/TRBV6-3; j_call: TRBJ1-2; clone_size: NA; d_call: NA; cdr3_length: 15; cdr3_nt: TGTGCCAGCAGCGACGTCGGGGGATGGGACTATGGCTACACCTTC; cdr3_aa: CASSDVGGWDYGYTF
v_call: TRBV12-3/TRBV12-4; j_call: TRBJ2-7; clone_size: few; d_call: NA; cdr3_length: 13; cdr3_nt: TGTGCCAGCAGTTTAGAACAGGTCAACGAGCAGTACTTC; cdr3_aa: CASSLEQVNEQYF
v_call: TRBV5-1; j_call: TRBJ2-3; clone_size: NA; d_call: NA; cdr3_length: 14; cdr3_nt: TGCGCCAGCAGGGGGGGGCTTGGTACAGATACGCAGTATTTT; cdr3_aa: CASRGGLGTDTQYF
v_call: TRBV9; j_call: TRBJ2-3; clone_size: NA; d_call: NA; cdr3_length: 14; cdr3_nt: TGTGCCAGCAGCCCGAGGGGGAGCACAGATACGCAGTATTTT; cdr3_aa: CASSPRGSTDTQYF
v_call: TRBV5-1; j_call: TRBJ1-6; clone_size: few; d_call: NA; cdr3_length: 15; cdr3_nt: TGCGCCAGCAGCTTGGCCCCGACAGTAAATTCACCCCTCCACTTT; cdr3_aa: CASSLAPTVNSPLHF
v_call: TRBV14; j_call: TRBJ1-2; clone_size: NA; d_call: NA; cdr3_length: 13; cdr3_nt: TGTGCCAGCAGCCAAGAGGGGGCTGGGGGCTACACCTTC; cdr3_aa: CASSQEGAGGYTF
v_call: TRBV18; j_call: TRBJ1-2; clone_size: once; d_call: NA; cdr3_length: 15; cdr3_nt: TGTGCCAGCTCACCGGCAAGGCAAAGCGGCGATGGCTACACCTTC; cdr3_aa: CASSPARQSGDGYTF
v_call: TRBV28; j_call: TRBJ2-7; clone_size: NA; d_call: TRBD2; cdr3_length: 15; cdr3_nt: TGTGCCAGCAGTTTAGGGGTAGCGGGGTTCAACGAGCAGTACTTC; cdr3_aa: CASSLGVAGFNEQYF
v_call: TRBV6-6; j_call: TRBJ2-7; clone_size: NA; d_call: NA; cdr3_length: 13; cdr3_nt: TGTGCCAGCACCACAGGACCGATCTACGAGCAGTACTTC; cdr3_aa: CASTTGPIYEQYF
v_call: TRBV5-6; j_call: TRBJ2-2; clone_size: NA; d_call: NA; cdr3_length: 15; cdr3_nt: TGTGCCAGCACCCAAGAGGCGGGTTACGCCGGGGAGCTGTTTTTT; cdr3_aa: CASTQEAGYAGELFF
v_call: TRBV2; j_call: TRBJ2-1; clone_size: once; d_call: TRBD2; cdr3_length: 13; cdr3_nt: TGTGCCAGCAGCCGAAGACTAGCGGGAGAGCAGTTCTTC; cdr3_aa: CASSRRLAGEQFF
v_call: TRBV19; j_call: TRBJ1-1; clone_size: NA; d_call: TRBD1; cdr3_length: 15; cdr3_nt: TGTGCCAGTAGTTCATGGACAGGGGGGGACACTGAAGCTTTCTTT; cdr3_aa: CASSSWTGGDTEAFF
v_call: TRBV19; j_call: TRBJ1-6; clone_size: NA; d_call: TRBD1; cdr3_length: 18; cdr3_nt: TGTGCCAGTAGTATGAGGACAGGGGGAGGCGCCTATAATTCACCCCTCCACTTT; cdr3_aa: CASSMRTGGGAYNSPLHF
v_call: TRBV19; j_call: TRBJ1-3; clone_size: NA; d_call: NA; cdr3_length: 15; cdr3_nt: TGTGCCACCGGGAACAGGGACCTCTCTGGAAACACCATATATTTT; cdr3_aa: CATGNRDLSGNTIYF
v_call: TRBV5-5; j_call: TRBJ2-1; clone_size: NA; d_call: NA; cdr3_length: 15; cdr3_nt: TGTGCCAGCAGCTTGAATGCGGTCTCCTACAATGAGCAGTTCTTC; cdr3_aa: CASSLNAVSYNEQFF
v_call: TRBV24-1; j_call: TRBJ2-5; clone_size: NA; d_call: NA; cdr3_length: 18; cdr3_nt: TGTGCCACCTCCTCCAGGGCCAATCCGAGCCACGGTGGAGAGACCCAGTACTTC; cdr3_aa: CATSSRANPSHGGETQYF
v_call: TRBV21-1; j_call: TRBJ2-2; clone_size: NA; d_call: NA; cdr3_length: 21; cdr3_nt: NA; cdr3_aa: CASSKVWVGVAGGSGTGELFF
v_call: TRBV6-4; j_call: TRBJ1-1; clone_size: NA; d_call: TRBD1; cdr3_length: 13; cdr3_nt: TGTGCCAGCAGTGAGACAGGGGGTCTACGAGCTTTCTTT; cdr3_aa: CASSETGGLRAFF
v_call: TRBV19; j_call: TRBJ2-1; clone_size: NA; d_call: TRBD2; cdr3_length: 19; cdr3_nt: TGTGCCAGTAGTATTAAGGCGGGGGGGATTTACACCTCCTACAATGAGCAGTTCTTC; cdr3_aa: CASSIKAGGIYTSYNEQFF
v_call: TRBV9; j_call: TRBJ2-3; clone_size: NA; d_call: NA; cdr3_length: 17; cdr3_nt: TGTGCCAGCAGCGTGGGCGGGAACCCCCTCAACACAGATACGCAGTATTTT; cdr3_aa: CASSVGGNPLNTDTQYF
v_call: TRBV30; j_call: TRBJ2-3; clone_size: NA; d_call: NA; cdr3_length: 14; cdr3_nt: TGTGCCTGGAGTGTTGGAGGGGCTGGGGATACGCAGTATTTT; cdr3_aa: CAWSVGGAGDTQYF